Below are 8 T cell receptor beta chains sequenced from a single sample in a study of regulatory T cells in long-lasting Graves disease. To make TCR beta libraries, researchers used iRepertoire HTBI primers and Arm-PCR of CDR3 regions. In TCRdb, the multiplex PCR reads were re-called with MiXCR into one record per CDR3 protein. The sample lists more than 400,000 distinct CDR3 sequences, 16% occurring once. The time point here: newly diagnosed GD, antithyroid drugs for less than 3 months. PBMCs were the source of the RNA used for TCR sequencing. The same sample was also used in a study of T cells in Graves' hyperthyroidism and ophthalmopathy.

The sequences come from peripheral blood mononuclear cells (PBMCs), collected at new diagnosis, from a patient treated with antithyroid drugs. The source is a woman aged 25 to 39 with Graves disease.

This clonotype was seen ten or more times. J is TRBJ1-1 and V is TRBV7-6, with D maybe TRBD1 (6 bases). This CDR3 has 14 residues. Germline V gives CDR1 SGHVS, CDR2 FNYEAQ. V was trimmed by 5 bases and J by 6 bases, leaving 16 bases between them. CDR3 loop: CASSPGEASAEAFF. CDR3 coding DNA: TGTGCCAGCAGCCCAGGGGAGGCCTCGGCTGAAGCTTTCTTT.

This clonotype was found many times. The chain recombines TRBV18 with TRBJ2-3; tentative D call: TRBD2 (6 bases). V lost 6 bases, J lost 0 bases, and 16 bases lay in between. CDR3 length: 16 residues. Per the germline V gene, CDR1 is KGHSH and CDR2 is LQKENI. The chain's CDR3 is CASSLLGGASTDTQYF. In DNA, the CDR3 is TGTGCCAGCTCCCTCCTCGGCGGGGCTAGCACAGATACGCAGTATTTT.

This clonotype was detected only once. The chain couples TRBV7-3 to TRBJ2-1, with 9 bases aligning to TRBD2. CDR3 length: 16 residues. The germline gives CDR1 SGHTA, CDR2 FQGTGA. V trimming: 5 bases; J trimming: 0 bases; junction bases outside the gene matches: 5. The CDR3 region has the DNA TGTGCCAGCAGCCCAGATAGCGGGAGCTCCTACAATGAGCAGTTCTTC. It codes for CASSPDSGSSYNEQFF.

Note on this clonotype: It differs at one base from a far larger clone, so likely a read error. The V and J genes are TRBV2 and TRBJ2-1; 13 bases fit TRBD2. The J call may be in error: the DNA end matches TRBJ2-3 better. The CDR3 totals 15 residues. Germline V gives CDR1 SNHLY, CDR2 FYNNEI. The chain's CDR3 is CASNRLAGGVGTQYF. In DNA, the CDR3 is TGTGCCAGCAATAGACTAGCGGGAGGTGTAGGTACGCAGTATTTT.

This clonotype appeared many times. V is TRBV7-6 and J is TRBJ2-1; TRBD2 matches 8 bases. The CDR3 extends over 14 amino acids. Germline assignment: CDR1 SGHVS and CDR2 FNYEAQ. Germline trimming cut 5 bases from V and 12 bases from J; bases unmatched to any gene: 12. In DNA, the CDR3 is TGTGCCAGCAGCGAACGGACTAGCTCCCAGGCGCAGTTCTTC. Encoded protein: CASSERTSSQAQFF.

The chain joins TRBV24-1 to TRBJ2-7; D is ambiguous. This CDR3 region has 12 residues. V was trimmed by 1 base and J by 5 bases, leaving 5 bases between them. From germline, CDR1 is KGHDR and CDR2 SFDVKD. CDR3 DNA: TGTGCCACCAGTGATTTTAGGCACGAGCAGTACTTC. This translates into CATSDFRHEQYF.

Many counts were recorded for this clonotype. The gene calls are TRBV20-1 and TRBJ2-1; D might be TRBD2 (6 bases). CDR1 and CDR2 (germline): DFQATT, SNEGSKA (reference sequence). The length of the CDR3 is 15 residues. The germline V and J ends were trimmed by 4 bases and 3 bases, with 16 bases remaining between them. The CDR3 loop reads CSAIRDSDRYNEQFF. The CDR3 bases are TGCAGTGCTATCCGGGACTCGGACCGCTACAATGAGCAGTTCTTC.

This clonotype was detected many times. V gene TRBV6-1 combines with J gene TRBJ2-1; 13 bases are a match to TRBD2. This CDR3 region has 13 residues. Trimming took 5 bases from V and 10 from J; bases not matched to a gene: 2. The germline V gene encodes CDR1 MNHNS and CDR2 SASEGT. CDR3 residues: CASSRTSGGEQFF. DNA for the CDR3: TGTGCCAGCAGTCGGACTAGCGGGGGAGAGCAGTTCTTC.